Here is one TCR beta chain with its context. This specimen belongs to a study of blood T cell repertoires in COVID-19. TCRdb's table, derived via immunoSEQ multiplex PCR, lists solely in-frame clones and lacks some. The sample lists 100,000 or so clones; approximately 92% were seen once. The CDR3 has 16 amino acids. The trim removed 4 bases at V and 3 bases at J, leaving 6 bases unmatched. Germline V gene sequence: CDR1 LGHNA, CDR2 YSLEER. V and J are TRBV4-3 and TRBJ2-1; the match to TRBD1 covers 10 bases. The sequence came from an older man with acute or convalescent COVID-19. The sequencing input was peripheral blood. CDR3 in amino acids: CASSLGDRGIYNEQFF. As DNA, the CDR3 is TGCGCCAGCAGCCTCGGGGACAGGGGCATCTACAATGAGCAGTTCTTC.